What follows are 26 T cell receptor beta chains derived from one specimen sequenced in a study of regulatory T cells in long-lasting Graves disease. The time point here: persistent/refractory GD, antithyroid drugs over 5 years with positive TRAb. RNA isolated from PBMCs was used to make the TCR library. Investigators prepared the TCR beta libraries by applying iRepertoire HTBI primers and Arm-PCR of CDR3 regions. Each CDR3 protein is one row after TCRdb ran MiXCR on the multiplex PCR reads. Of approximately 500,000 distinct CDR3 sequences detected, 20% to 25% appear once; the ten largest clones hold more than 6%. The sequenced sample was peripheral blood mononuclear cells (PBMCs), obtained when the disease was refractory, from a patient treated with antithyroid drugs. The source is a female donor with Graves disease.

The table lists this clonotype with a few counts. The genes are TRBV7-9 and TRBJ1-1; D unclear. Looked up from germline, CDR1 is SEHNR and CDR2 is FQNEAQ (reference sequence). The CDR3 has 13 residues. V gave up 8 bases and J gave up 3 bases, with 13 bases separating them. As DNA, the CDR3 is TGTGCCAGCTCCCCCGGGTGGGACACTGAAGCTTTCTTT. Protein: CASSPGWDTEAFF.

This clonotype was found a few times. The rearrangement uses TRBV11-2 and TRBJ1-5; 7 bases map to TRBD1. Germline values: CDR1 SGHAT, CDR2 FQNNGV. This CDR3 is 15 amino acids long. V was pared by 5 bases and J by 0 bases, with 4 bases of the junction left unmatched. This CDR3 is CASSETGSSNQPQHF. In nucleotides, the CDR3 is TGTGCCAGCAGCGAGACAGGGAGTAGCAATCAGCCCCAGCATTTT.

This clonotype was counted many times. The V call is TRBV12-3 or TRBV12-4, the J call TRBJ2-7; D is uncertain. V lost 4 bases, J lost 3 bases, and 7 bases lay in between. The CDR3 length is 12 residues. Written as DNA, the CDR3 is TGTGCCAGCAGTTACAACAACTACGAGCAGTACTTC. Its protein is CASSYNNYEQYF.

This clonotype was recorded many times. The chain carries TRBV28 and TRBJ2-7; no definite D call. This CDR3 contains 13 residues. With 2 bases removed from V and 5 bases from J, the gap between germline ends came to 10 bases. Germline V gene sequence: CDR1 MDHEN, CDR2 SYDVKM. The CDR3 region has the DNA TGTGCCAGCAGTTTAATCCCCCCCCACGAGCAGTACTTC. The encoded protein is CASSLIPPHEQYF.

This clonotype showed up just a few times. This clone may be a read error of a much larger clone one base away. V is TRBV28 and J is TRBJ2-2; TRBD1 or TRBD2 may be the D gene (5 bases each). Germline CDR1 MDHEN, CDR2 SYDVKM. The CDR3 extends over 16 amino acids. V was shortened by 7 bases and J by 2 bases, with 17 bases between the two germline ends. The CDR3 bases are TGTGCCAGCACTCGTTCCGAGGGGCTTAACACCGGGGAGCTGTTTTTT. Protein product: CASTRSEGLNTGELFF.

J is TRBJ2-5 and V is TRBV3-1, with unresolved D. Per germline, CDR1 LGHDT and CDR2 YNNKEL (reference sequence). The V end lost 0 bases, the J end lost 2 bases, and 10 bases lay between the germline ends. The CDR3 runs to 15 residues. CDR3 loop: CASSQDPPGQETQYF. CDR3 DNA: TGTGCCAGCAGCCAAGATCCGCCCGGGCAAGAGACCCAGTACTTC.

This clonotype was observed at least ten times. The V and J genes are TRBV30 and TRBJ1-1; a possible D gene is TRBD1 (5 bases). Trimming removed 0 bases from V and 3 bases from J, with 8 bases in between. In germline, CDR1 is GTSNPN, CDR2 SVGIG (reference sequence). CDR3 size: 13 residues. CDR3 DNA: TGTGCCTGGAGTGTATCGGGGGACACTGAAGCTTTCTTT. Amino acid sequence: CAWSVSGDTEAFF.

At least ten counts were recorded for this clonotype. The CDR3 nucleotides read TGTGCCAGCAGCCCGCACGGGGGGACAAAGAACACTGAAGCTTTCTTT. It is translated as CASSPHGGTKNTEAFF. This rearrangement joins TRBV9 to TRBJ1-1, with D perhaps matching TRBD1 (6 bases). This CDR3 is 16 amino acids long. The germline gives CDR1 SGDLS, CDR2 YYNGEE. The ends were cut back, 4 bases at V and 1 base at J, with 17 bases in the middle.

In nucleotides, the CDR3 is TGTGCCAGCAGTTATGGGCTGGGGGGTCAGCCCCAGCATTTT. This translates into CASSYGLGGQPQHF. The rearrangement joins TRBV28 to TRBJ1-5; weak D call: TRBD1 (5 bases). The germline CDR1 and CDR2 sequences are MDHEN and SYDVKM. V lost 4 bases and J lost 6, with 13 bases in between. The CDR3 is made up of 14 amino acids.

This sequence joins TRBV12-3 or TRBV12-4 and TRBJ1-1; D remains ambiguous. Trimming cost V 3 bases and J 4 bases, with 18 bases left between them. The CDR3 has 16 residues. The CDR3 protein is CASSFRRLREVTEAFF. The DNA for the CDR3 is TGTGCCAGCAGTTTCCGGCGACTAAGGGAGGTCACTGAAGCTTTCTTT.

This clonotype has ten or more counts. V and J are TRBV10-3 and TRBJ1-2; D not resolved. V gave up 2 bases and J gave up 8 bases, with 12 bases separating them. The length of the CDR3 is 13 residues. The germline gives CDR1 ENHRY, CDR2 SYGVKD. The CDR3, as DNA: TGTGCCATCAGTGAGAAGGGATTCGAGGGCTACACCTTC. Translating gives CAISEKGFEGYTF.

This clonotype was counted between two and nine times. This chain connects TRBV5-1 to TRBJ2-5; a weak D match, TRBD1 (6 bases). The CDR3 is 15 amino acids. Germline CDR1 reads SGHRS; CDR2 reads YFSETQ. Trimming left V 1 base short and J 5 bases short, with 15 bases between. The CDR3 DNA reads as TGCGCCAGCAGCTTGTTTGGACAGTTATTGGAGACCCAGTACTTC. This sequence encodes CASSLFGQLLETQYF.

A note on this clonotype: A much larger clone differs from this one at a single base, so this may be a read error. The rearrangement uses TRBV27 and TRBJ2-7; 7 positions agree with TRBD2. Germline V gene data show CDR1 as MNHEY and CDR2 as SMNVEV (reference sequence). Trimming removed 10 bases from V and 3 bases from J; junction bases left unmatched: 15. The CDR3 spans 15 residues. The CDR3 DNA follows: TGTGCCACCAAAACAGGCGGACGGGGGGACTACGAGCAGTACTTC. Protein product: CATKTGGRGDYEQYF.

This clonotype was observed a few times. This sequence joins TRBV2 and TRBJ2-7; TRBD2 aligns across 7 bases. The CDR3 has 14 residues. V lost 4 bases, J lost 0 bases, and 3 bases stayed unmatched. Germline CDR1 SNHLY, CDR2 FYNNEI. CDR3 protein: CASSAGGGSYEQYF. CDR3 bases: TGTGCCAGCAGTGCGGGCGGGGGCTCCTACGAGCAGTACTTC.

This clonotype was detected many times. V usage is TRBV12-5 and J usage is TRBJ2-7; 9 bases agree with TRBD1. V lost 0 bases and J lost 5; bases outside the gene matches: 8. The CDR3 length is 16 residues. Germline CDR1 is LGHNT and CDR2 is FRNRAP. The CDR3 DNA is TGTGCTAGTGGTTTGGTACGAGGGACAGGGATCGACGAGCAGTACTTC. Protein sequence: CASGLVRGTGIDEQYF.

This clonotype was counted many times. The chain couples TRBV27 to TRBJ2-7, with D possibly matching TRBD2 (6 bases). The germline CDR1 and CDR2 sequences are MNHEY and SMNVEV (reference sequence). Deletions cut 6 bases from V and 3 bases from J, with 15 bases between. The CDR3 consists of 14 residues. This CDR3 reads CASSTSGTHYEQYF. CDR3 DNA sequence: TGTGCCAGCAGCACATCCGGGACTCACTACGAGCAGTACTTC.

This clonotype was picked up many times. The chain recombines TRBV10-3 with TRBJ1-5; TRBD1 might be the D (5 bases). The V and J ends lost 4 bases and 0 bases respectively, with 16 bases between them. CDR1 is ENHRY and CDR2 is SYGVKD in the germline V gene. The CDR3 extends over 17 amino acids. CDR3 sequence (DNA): TGTGCCATCAGTGGGGCAGGGCCATGGGATAGCAATCAGCCCCAGCATTTT. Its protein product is CAISGAGPWDSNQPQHF.

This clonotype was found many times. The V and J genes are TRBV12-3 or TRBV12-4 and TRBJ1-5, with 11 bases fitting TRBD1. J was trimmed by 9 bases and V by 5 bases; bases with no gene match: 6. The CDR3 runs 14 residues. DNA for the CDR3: TGTGCCAGCAGTGGGGACAGGGGGTGGGTGCCCCAGCATTTT. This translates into CASSGDRGWVPQHF.

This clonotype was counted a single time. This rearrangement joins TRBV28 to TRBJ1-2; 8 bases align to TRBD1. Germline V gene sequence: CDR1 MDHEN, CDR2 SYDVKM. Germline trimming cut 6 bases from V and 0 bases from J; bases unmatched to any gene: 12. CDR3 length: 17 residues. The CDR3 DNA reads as TGTGCCAGCAGCCCCCGCTTCGACAGGGGAGCTAACTATGGCTACACCTTC. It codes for CASSPRFDRGANYGYTF.

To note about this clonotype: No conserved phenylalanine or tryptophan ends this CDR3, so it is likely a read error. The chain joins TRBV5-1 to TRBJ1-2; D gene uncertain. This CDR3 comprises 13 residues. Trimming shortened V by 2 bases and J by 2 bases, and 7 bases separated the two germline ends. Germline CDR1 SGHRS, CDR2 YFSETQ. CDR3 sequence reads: CASSFGSNYGYTL. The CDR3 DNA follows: TGCGCCAGCAGCTTTGGGAGCAACTATGGCTACACCCTC.

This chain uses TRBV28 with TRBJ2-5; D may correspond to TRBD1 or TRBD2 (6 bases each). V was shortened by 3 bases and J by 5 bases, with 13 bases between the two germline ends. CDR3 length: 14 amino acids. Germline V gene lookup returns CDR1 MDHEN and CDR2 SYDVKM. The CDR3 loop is CASSLGGTLETQYF. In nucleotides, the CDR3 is TGTGCCAGCAGTTTGGGGGGCACTTTGGAGACCCAGTACTTC.

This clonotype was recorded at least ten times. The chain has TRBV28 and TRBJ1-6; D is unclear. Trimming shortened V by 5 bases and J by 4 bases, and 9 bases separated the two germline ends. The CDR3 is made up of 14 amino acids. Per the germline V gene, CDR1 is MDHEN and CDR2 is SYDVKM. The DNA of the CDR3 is TGTGCCAGCAGTGGGCAGTTTTATAATTCACCCCTCCACTTT. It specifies CASSGQFYNSPLHF.

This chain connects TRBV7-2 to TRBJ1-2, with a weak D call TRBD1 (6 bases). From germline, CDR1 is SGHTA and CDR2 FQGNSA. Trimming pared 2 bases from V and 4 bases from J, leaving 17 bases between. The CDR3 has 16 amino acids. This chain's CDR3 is CASSLRAGDFGYGYTF. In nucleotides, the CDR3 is TGTGCCAGCAGCTTAAGGGCAGGGGATTTTGGCTATGGCTACACCTTC.

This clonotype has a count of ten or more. CDR3 nucleotide sequence: TGTGCCAGCAGCCTAGCTGCAGCAACCTATGGCTACACCTTC. Its protein product is CASSLAAATYGYTF. J is TRBJ1-2 and V is TRBV28; D is uncertain. Germline V gene data show CDR1 as MDHEN and CDR2 as SYDVKM. Trimming cost V 6 bases and J 4 bases, with 15 bases left between them. The CDR3 consists of 14 residues.

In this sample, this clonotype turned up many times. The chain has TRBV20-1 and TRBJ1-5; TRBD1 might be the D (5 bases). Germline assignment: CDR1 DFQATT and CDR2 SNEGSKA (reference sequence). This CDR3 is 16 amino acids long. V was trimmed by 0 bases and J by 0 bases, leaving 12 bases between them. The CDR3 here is CSARDEGRVSNQPQHF. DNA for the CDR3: TGCAGTGCTAGAGATGAAGGCAGGGTTAGCAATCAGCCCCAGCATTTT.

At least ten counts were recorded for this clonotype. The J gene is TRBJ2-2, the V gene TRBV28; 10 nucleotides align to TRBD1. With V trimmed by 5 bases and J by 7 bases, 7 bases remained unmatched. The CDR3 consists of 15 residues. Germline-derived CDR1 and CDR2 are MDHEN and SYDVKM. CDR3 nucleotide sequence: TGTGCCAGCAGTGGGACAGGGGTTTCATTCGGGGAGCTGTTTTTT. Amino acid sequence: CASSGTGVSFGELFF. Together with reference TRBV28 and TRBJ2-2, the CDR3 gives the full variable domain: DVKVTQSSRYLVKRTGEKVFLECVQDMDHENMFWYRQDPGLGLRLIYFSYDVKMKEKGDIPEGYSVSREKKERFSLILESASTNQTSMYLCASSGTGVSFGELFFGEGSRLTVL.